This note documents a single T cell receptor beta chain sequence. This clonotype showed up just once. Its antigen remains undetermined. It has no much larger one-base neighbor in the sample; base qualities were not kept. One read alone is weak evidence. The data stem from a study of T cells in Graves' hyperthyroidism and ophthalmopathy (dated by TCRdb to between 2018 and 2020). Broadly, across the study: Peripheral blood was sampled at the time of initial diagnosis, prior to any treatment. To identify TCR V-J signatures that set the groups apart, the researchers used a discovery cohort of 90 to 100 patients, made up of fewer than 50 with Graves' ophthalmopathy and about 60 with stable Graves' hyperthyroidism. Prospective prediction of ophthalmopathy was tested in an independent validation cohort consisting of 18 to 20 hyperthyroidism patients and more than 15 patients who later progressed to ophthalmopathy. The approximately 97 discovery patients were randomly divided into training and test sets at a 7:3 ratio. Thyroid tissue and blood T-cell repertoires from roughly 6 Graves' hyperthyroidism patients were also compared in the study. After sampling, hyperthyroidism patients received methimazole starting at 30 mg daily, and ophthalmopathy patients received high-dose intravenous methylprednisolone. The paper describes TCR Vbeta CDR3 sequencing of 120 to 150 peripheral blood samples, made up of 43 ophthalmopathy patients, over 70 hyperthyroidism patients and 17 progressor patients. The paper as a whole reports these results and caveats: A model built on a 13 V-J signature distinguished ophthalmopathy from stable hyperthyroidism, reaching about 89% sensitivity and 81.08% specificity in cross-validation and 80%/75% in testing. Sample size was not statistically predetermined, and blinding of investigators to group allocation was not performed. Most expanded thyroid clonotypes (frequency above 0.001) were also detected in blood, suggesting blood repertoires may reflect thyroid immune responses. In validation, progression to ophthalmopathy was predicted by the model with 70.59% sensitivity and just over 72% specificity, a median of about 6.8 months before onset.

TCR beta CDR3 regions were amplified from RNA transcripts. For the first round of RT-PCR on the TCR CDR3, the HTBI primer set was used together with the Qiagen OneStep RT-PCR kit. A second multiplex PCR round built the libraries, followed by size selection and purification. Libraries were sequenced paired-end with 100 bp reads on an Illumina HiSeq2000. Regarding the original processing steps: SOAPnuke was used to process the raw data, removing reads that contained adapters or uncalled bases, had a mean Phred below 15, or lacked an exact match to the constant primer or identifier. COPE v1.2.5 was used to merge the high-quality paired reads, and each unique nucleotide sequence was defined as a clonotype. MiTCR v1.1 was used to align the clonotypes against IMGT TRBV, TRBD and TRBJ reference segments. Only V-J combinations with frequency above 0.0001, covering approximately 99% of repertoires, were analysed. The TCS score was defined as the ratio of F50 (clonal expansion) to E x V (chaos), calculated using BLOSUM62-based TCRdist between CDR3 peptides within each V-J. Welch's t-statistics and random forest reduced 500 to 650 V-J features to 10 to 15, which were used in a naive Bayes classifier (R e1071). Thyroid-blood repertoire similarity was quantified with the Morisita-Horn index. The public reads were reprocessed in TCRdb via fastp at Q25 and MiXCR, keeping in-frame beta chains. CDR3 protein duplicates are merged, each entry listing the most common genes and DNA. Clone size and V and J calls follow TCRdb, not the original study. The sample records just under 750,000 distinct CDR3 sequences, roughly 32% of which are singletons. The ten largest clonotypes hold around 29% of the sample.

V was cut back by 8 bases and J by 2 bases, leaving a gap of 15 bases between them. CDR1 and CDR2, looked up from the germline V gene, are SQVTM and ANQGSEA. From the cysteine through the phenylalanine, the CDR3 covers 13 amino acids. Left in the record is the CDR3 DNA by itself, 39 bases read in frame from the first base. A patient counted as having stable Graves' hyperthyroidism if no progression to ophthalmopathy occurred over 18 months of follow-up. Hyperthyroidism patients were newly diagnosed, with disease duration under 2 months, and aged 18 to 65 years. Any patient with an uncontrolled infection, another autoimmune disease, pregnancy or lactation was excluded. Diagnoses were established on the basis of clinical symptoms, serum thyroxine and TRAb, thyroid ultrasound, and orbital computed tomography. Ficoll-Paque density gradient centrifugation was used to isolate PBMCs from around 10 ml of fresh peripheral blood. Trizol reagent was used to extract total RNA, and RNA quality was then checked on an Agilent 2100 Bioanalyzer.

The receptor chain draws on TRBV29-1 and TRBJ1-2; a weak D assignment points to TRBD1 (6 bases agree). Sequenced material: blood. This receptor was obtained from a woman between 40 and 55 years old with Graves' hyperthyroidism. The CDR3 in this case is CSSMTTGNYGYTF. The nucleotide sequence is TGCAGCTCTATGACGACAGGAAACTATGGCTACACCTTC.